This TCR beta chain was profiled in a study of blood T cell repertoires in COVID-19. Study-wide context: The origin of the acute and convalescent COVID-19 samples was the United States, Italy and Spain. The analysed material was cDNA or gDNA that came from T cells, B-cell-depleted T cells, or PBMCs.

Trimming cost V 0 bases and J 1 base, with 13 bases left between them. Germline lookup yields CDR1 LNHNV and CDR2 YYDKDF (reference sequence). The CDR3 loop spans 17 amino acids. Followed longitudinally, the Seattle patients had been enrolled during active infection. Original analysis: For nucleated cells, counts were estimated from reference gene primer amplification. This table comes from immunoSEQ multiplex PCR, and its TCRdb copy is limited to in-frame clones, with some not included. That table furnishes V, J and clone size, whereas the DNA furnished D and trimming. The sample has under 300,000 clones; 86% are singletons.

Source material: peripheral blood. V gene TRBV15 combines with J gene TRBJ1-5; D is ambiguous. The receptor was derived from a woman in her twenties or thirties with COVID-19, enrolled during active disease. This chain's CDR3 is CATSRDPVGTSNQPQHF. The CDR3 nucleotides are TGTGCCACCAGCAGAGATCCGGTCGGTACGAGCAATCAGCCCCAGCATTTT.